In this sample, the clone carrying this T cell receptor (beta chain) turned up a few times. Its matching antigen is unknown. TCRdb used MiXCR to reprocess the reads, holding one entry per CDR3 protein. The sample records 300,000 to 400,000 distinct CDR3 sequences, around 29% being singletons. This specimen comes from a study of T cell repertoires in cytomegalovirus infection. At the level of the study: HLA-B-restricted CMV epitopes that are well studied were used alongside recently identified HLA-C-restricted ones. An indication of both CMV infection and matching HLA type came from public TCR beta signatures.

General study findings and limits: The response measured ex vivo was dominated by TCR beta clonotypes (HLA-C-restricted and CMV-specific).

Here the sequenced sample was cultured PBMCs, taken from culture after CMV antigen stimulation. This clonotype was obtained from a human donor in good health (CMV status not recorded). Some clones in this sample may be carry-over from other donors' samples.

The CDR3 loop is CSARASDRGLNQPQHF. The CDR3 coding sequence is TGCAGTGCTAGAGCCTCGGACAGGGGACTCAATCAGCCCCAGCATTTT. This chain uses TRBV20-1 with TRBJ1-5; 9 bases are a match to TRBD1. The CDR3 loop spans 16 amino acids. The V and J ends lost 1 base and 3 bases, in that order; junction bases with no gene match: 7. Germline V gene sequence: CDR1 DFQATT, CDR2 SNEGSKA (reference sequence).